The 10 T cell receptor beta chains below were found in one sample sequenced in a study of blood T cell repertoires in COVID-19. Sequenced by immunoSEQ multiplex PCR; TCRdb stores in-frame clones only, minus some. Of 260,000 or so clones listed, 80% to 90% are singletons. The sequencing sample was made of peripheral blood. The receptors come from a woman between 65 and 79 years old with acute or convalescent COVID-19.

This clone is medium-sized. A much larger clone sits a single nucleotide away, making a read error possible. V is TRBV5-1 and J is TRBJ2-5, with TRBD2 matching over 9 bases. Germline CDR1 reads SGHRS; CDR2 reads YFSETQ. V gave up 3 bases and J gave up 1 base; unmatched junction bases: 16. The CDR3 runs 19 residues. CDR3 bases: TGCGCCAGCAGCTCAACCGGGACTCGCGGGGGGGCCGGCCAAGAGACCCAGTACTTC. Translated: CASSSTGTRGGAGQETQYF.

The chain recombines TRBV6-5 with TRBJ2-1, with D hard to call. Trimming took 0 bases from V and 7 from J, leaving 13 bases between them. CDR1 is MNHEY, CDR2 SVGAGI, per germline. The CDR3 is made up of 15 amino acids. The CDR3 DNA is TGTGCCAGCAGTTACTCGGGTAGTGGAGTAAATGAGCAGTTCTTC. It codes for CASSYSGSGVNEQFF.

The CDR3 nucleotides are TGCGCCAGCAGCTTGGCGGGCAGGGAAGAGACCCAGTACTTC. It specifies CASSLAGREETQYF. V usage is TRBV5-1 and J usage is TRBJ2-5, with D maybe TRBD1 (5 bases). Trimming left V 0 bases short and J 3 bases short, with 9 bases between. CDR3 length: 14 amino acids. Germline CDR1 SGHRS, CDR2 YFSETQ.

V usage is TRBV5-6 and J usage is TRBJ1-5; a possible D gene is TRBD1 (5 bases). The ends were cut back, 0 bases at V and 3 bases at J, with 7 bases in the middle. CDR1 is SGHDT, CDR2 YYEEEE, per germline. The CDR3 runs to 14 residues. The CDR3 sequence: CASSLGGINQPQHF. DNA for the CDR3: TGTGCCAGCAGCTTGGGGGGCATCAATCAGCCCCAGCATTTT.

The rearrangement uses TRBV9 and TRBJ1-6; 9 positions match TRBD1. V shed 0 bases, J shed 8 bases, and the junction held 0 bases outside the gene matches. The CDR3 spans 14 residues. Germline values: CDR1 SGDLS, CDR2 YYNGEE. CDR3 residues: CASSVGQGDSPLHF. CDR3 coding DNA: TGTGCCAGCAGCGTAGGACAGGGGGATTCACCCCTCCACTTT.

The genes are TRBV27 and TRBJ2-2, with D possibly being TRBD1 (6 bases). Trimming removed 2 bases from V and 6 bases from J, with 7 bases in between. Germline V gives CDR1 MNHEY, CDR2 SMNVEV (reference sequence). The length of the CDR3 is 13 residues. The CDR3: CASSLQGPGELFF. CDR3 coding DNA: TGTGCCAGCAGTTTACAGGGGCCCGGGGAGCTGTTTTTT.

This chain joins TRBV18 and TRBJ2-2; 8 bases line up with TRBD1. Germline V gene data show CDR1 as KGHSH and CDR2 as LQKENI. The CDR3 has 15 residues. V trimming: 2 bases; J trimming: 6 bases; junction bases outside the gene matches: 5. CDR3 sequence (DNA): TGTGCCAGCTCACCAGGGACAGGATTATCCGGGGAGCTGTTTTTT. This codes for CASSPGTGLSGELFF.

The chain carries TRBV7-2 and TRBJ1-1; no definite D call. The CDR3 length is 12 residues. V was clipped by 3 bases and J by 7 bases, with 9 bases between them. In germline, CDR1 is SGHTA, CDR2 FQGNSA. The CDR3 loop is CASSFHTREAFF. DNA of the CDR3: TGTGCCAGCAGCTTCCACACACGTGAAGCTTTCTTT.

Only one count was recorded for this clone. The chain uses TRBV28 and TRBJ2-1; TRBD1 aligns across 7 bases. The junction had 8 bases not matched to a gene; V was cut back by 2 bases and J by 7 bases. In germline, CDR1 is MDHEN, CDR2 SYDVKM. The CDR3 consists of 15 residues. CDR3 sequence reads: CASSLLSRGQNEQFF. CDR3 bases: TGTGCCAGCAGTTTACTCAGCAGGGGACAGAATGAGCAGTTCTTC. Supplemented by reference TRBV28 and TRBJ2-1, the full variable domain reads DVKVTQSSRYLVKRTGEKVFLECVQDMDHENMFWYRQDPGLGLRLIYFSYDVKMKEKGDIPEGYSVSREKKERFSLILESASTNQTSMYLCASSLLSRGQNEQFFGPGTRLTVL.

The chain links TRBV5-1 to TRBJ1-2; 11 nucleotides agree with TRBD1. Germline values: CDR1 SGHRS, CDR2 YFSETQ. CDR3 length: 16 residues. The J segment lost 5 bases and the V segment lost 0 bases, leaving 6 bases of the junction unmatched. The CDR3 nucleotides are TGCGCCAGCAGCTTGGTCAGGGGACAGGGGGTTTATGGCTACACCTTC. Its protein is CASSLVRGQGVYGYTF.